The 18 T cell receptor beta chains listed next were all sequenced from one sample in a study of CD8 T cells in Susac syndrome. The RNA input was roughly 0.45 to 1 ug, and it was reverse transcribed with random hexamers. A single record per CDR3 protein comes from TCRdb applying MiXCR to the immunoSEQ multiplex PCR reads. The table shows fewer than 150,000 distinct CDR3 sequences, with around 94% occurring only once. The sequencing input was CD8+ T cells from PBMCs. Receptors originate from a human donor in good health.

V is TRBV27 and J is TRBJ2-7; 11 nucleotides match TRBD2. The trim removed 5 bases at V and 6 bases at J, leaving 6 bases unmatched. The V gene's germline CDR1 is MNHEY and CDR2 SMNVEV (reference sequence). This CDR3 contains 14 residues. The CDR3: CASSGSGRAFEQYF. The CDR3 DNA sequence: TGTGCCAGCAGTGGTAGCGGGAGGGCCTTCGAGCAGTACTTC.

CDR3 protein: CASSIQGGHQPQHF. In DNA form, the CDR3 reads TGTGCCAGCAGTATTCAGGGAGGGCATCAGCCCCAGCATTTT. This chain uses TRBV6-5 with TRBJ1-5; D possibly corresponds to TRBD1 (5 bases). Germline CDR1 reads MNHEY; CDR2 reads SVGAGI. With 5 bases removed from V and 5 bases from J, the gap between germline ends came to 13 bases. The CDR3 runs 14 residues.

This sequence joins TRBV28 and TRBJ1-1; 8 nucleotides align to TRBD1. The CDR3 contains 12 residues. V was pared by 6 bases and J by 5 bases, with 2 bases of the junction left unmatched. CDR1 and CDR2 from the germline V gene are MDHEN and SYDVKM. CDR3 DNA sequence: TGTGCCAGCAGGGACAGGGAAACTGAAGCTTTCTTT. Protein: CASRDRETEAFF.

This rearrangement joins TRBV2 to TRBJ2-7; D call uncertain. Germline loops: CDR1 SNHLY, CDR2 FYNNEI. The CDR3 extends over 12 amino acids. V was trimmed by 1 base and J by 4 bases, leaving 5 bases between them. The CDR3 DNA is TGTGCCAGCAGTGAAGATCATTACGAGCAGTACTTC. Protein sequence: CASSEDHYEQYF.

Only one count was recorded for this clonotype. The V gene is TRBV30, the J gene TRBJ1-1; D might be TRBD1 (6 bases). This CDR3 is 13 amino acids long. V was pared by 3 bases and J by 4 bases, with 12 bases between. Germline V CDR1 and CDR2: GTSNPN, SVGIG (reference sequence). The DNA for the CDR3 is TGTGCCTGGAGGTCAGGGGTCCCCACTGAAGCTTTCTTT. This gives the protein CAWRSGVPTEAFF.

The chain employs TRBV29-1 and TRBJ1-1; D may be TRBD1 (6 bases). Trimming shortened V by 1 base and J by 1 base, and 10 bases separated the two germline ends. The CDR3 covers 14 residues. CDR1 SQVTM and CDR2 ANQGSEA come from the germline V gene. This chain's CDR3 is CSVEGLGQNTEAFF. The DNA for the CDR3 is TGCAGCGTTGAAGGACTGGGACAGAACACTGAAGCTTTCTTT.

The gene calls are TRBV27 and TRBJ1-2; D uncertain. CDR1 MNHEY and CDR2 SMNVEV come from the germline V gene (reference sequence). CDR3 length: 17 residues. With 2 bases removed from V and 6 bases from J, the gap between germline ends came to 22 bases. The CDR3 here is CASSLGAYSDRINGYTF. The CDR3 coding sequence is TGTGCCAGCAGTTTAGGAGCTTATTCCGACCGAATTAATGGCTACACCTTC.

The CDR3 bases are TGTGCCAGCAGCTTGTGGGGTGTGAGGGAGTCCTACGAGCAGTACTTC. Translation gives CASSLWGVRESYEQYF. The chain carries TRBV11-2 and TRBJ2-7, with D perhaps matching TRBD2 (5 bases). The length of the CDR3 is 16 residues. The V and J ends lost 3 bases and 1 base respectively, with 16 bases between them. Germline CDR1 SGHAT, CDR2 FQNNGV.

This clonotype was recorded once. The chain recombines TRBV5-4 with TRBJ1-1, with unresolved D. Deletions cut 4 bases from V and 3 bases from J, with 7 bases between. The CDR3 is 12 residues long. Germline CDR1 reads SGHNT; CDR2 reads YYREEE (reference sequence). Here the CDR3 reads CASSRRYTEAFF. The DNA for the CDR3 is TGTGCCAGCAGCCGTCGGTACACTGAAGCTTTCTTT.

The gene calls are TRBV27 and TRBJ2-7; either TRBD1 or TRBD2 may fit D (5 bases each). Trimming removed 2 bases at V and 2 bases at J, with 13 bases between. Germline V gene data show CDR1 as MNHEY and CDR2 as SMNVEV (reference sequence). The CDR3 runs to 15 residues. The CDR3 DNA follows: TGTGCCAGCAGTTTACGACGGGGCCATCCCTACGAGCAGTACTTC. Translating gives CASSLRRGHPYEQYF.

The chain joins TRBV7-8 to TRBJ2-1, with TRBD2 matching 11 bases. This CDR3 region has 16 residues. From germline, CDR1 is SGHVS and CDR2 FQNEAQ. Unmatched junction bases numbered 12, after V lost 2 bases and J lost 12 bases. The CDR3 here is CASSLTLAGGTLSQFF. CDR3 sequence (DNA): TGTGCCAGCAGCTTAACGCTAGCGGGAGGCACCCTCTCGCAGTTCTTC.

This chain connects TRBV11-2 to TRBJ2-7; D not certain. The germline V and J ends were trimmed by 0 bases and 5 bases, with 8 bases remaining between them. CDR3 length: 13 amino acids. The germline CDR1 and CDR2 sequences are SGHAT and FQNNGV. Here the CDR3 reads CASSLDVGHEQYF. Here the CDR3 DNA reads TGTGCCAGCAGCTTAGACGTTGGACACGAGCAGTACTTC.

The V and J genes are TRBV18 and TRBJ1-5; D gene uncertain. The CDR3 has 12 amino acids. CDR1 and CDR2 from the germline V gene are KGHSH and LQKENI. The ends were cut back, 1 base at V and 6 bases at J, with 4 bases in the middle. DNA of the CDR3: TGTGCCAGCTCACCACTTCCTCAGCCCCAGCATTTT. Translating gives CASSPLPQPQHF.

The CDR3 region is CASSPGTVYTDTQYF. Written as DNA, the CDR3 is TGTGCCAGCAGCCCCGGGACCGTCTATACAGATACGCAGTATTTT. The rearrangement joins TRBV12-3 or TRBV12-4 to TRBJ2-3; D tentatively reads TRBD1 or TRBD2 (5 bases each). The CDR3 loop spans 15 amino acids. The V and J ends lost 6 bases and 3 bases respectively, with 16 bases between them.

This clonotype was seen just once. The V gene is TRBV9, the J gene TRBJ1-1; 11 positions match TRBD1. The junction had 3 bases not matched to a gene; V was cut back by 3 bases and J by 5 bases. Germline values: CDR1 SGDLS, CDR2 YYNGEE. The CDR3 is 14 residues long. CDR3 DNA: TGTGCCAGCAGCGCCGGGACAGGGGGGACTGAAGCTTTCTTT. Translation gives CASSAGTGGTEAFF. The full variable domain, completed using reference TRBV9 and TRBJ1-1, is DSGVTQTPKHLITATGQRVTLRCSPRSGDLSVYWYQQSLDQGLQFLIQYYNGEERAKGNILERFSAQQFPDLHSELNLSSLELGDSALYFCASSAGTGGTEAFFGQGTRLTVV.

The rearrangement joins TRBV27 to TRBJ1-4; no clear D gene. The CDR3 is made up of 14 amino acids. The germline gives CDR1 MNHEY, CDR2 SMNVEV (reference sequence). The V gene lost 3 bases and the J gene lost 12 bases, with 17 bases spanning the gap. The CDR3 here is CASSLNAANEELFF. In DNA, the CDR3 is TGTGCCAGCAGTTTGAACGCTGCGAATGAGGAACTGTTTTTT.

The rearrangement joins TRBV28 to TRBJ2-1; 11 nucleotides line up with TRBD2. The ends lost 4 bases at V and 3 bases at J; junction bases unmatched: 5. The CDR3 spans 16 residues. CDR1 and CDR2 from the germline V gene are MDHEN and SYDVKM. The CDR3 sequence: CASSSGTSGVYNEQFF. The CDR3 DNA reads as TGTGCCAGCAGTTCCGGGACTAGCGGCGTCTACAATGAGCAGTTCTTC.

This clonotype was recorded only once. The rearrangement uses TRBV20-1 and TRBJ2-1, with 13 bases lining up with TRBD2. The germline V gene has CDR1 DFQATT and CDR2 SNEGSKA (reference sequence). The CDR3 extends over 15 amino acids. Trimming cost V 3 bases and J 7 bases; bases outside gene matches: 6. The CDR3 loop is CSARSGTSGKNEQFF. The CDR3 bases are TGCAGTGCTAGGTCCGGGACTAGCGGGAAGAATGAGCAGTTCTTC.